The T cell receptor beta chain under discussion was sequenced for a study of blood T cell repertoires in COVID-19. The data were produced by immunoSEQ multiplex PCR, yet TCRdb's version contains in-frame clones alone and is incomplete. The sample lists some 150,000 clones, approximately 90% occurring once. This clone was detected a few times. The V gene lost 5 bases and the J gene lost 1 base, with 26 bases spanning the gap. The CDR3 totals 19 residues. CDR1 and CDR2 (germline): PRHDT, FYEKMQ (reference sequence). Cohorts were assigned according to the clinical history that participants reported. Sequenced input: PBMCs or T cells enriched from blood (not recorded which). This clonotype was obtained from a woman between 18 and 29 years old who had recovered from COVID-19. V gene TRBV13 combines with J gene TRBJ2-5; D is uncertain. The CDR3 DNA sequence: TGTGCCAGCAGCCGACGACGGGTTGGCTTACTTGGCTTCCAAGAGACCCAGTACTTC. Its protein is CASSRRRVGLLGFQETQYF. The full variable domain, its missing parts supplied by reference TRBV13 and TRBJ2-5, is AAGVIQSPRHLIKEKRETATLKCYPIPRHDTVYWYQQGPGQDPQFLISFYEKMQSDKGSIPDRFSAQQFSDYHSELNMSSLELGDSALYFCASSRRRVGLLGFQETQYFGPGTRLLVL.